Shown below are 30 T cell receptor beta chains from a single sample sequenced in a study of blood T cell repertoires in COVID-19 (dated by TCRdb to the early 2020s). Library creation used the immunoSEQ multiplex PCR assay. TCRdb retrieved this table from immuneACCESS and kept in-frame rearrangements only. Not all clones are present; in checked studies, unresolved V genes account for under half, and no reason is known for the remainder. The sample table shows under 200,000 clones, and roughly 85% are seen once. Roughly a fifth of the sample is in the top ten clones. The sequencing sample was made of peripheral blood. These receptors were collected from a man between 60 and 70 years old with active or convalescent COVID-19.

This chain uses TRBV25-1 with TRBJ1-1; no reliable D call. Looked up from germline, CDR1 is MGHDK and CDR2 is SYGVNS. The CDR3 is 15 residues long. V dropped 10 bases and J dropped 5 bases, with 23 bases sitting between them. This chain's CDR3 is CATQPRANRDTEAFF. The CDR3 DNA sequence: TGTGCCACCCAACCTAGGGCTAATCGGGATACTGAAGCTTTCTTT.

The J gene is TRBJ2-6, the V gene TRBV7-9; a possible D gene is TRBD1 (6 bases). The germline CDR1 and CDR2 sequences are SEHNR and FQNEAQ (reference sequence). This CDR3 is built from 14 residues. The V end lost 3 bases, the J end lost 4 bases, and 7 bases lay between the germline ends. The CDR3 coding sequence is TGTGCCAGCAGCTTGGGGGCCGGGGCCAACGTCCTGACTTTC. Protein: CASSLGAGANVLTF.

The chain uses TRBV15 and TRBJ1-3; D unresolved. The CDR3 is made up of 15 amino acids. V shed 1 base and J shed 2 bases, with 9 bases lying between them. CDR1 is LNHNV, CDR2 YYDKDF, per germline (reference sequence). This CDR3 is CATSRGAGTGNTIYF. CDR3 DNA sequence: TGTGCCACCAGCAGAGGTGCGGGAACTGGAAACACCATATATTTT.

The chain uses TRBV6-5 and TRBJ2-7; tentatively, D is TRBD1 (5 bases). CDR3 size: 15 residues. Trimming stripped 4 bases from V and 6 bases from J, with 19 bases between. Germline V CDR1 and CDR2: MNHEY, SVGAGI. CDR3 residues: CASSSSYIQGTEQYF. CDR3 in DNA: TGTGCCAGCAGTTCCTCGTATATCCAGGGAACCGAGCAGTACTTC.

This clone was seen only a few times. J is TRBJ1-6 and V is TRBV13; 8 bases are shared with TRBD1. CDR1 and CDR2 from the germline V gene are PRHDT and FYEKMQ (reference sequence). Unmatched junction bases numbered 5, after V lost 0 bases and J lost 10 bases. The length of the CDR3 is 15 residues. The CDR3 region has the DNA TGTGCCAGCAGCTTAGGGTCCAGGGGGCTATCACCCCTCCACTTT. Protein product: CASSLGSRGLSPLHF.

This clone came up a few times. J is TRBJ1-5 and V is TRBV6-4, with D possibly matching TRBD1 (5 bases). This CDR3 contains 18 residues. Germline V gene lookup returns CDR1 MRHNA and CDR2 SNTAGT. Trimming left V 1 base short and J 3 bases short, with 19 bases between. The CDR3 here is CASSDCIQTDSTNQPQHF. The CDR3 coding sequence is TGTGCCAGCAGTGACTGCATTCAAACCGACAGTACCAATCAGCCCCAGCATTTT.

This clone occurred a few times. The sample holds other DNA sequences that translate to the same CDR3. V usage is TRBV19 and J usage is TRBJ1-3; possibly TRBD1 for D (6 bases). The CDR3 is 13 amino acids. Trimming cost V 4 bases and J 2 bases, with 6 bases left between them. CDR1 is LNHDA, CDR2 SQIVND, per germline (reference sequence). For the CDR3, the DNA is TGTGCCAGTAGTAGGGGGCCTGGAAACACCATATATTTT. This sequence encodes CASSRGPGNTIYF.

J is TRBJ1-2 and V is TRBV29-1; possibly TRBD1 for D (6 bases). Per the germline V gene, CDR1 is SQVTM and CDR2 is ANQGSEA. The CDR3 totals 16 residues. Trimming took off 3 bases at V and 3 bases at J, with 20 bases between the two ends. The CDR3 loop reads CSVDQGLMVEDYGYTF. The CDR3 DNA follows: TGCAGCGTTGACCAGGGGTTGATGGTGGAGGACTATGGCTACACCTTC.

This clone was found once. The chain recombines TRBV5-1 with TRBJ2-3, with 8 nucleotides matching TRBD1. After removal of 4 bases from V and 1 base from J, the junction contained 5 bases not matched to a gene. The CDR3 is 15 amino acids. From germline, CDR1 is SGHRS and CDR2 YFSETQ. CDR3 residues: CASSTMTGGTDTQYF. The CDR3 region has the DNA TGCGCCAGCAGCACCATGACAGGGGGCACAGATACGCAGTATTTT.

The V gene is TRBV27, the J gene TRBJ2-7; 8 bases match TRBD1. V lost 5 bases, J lost 4 bases, and 7 bases stayed unmatched. The CDR3 totals 14 residues. The germline CDR1 and CDR2 sequences are MNHEY and SMNVEV (reference sequence). The CDR3 loop reads CASSPGQGPYEQYF. CDR3 nucleotide sequence: TGTGCCAGCAGTCCTGGACAGGGCCCGTACGAGCAGTACTTC.

J is TRBJ1-2 and V is TRBV12-5, with 7 bases matching TRBD1. The CDR3 extends over 13 amino acids. J was trimmed by 8 bases and V by 9 bases; bases with no gene match: 12. Germline V gene sequence: CDR1 LGHNT, CDR2 FRNRAP. DNA for the CDR3: TGTGCTAGCAGCGGCGAGGGGGCGCCGGGCTACACCTTC. Its protein product is CASSGEGAPGYTF.

The V and J genes are TRBV7-3 and TRBJ1-1; 7 nucleotides agree with TRBD1. V dropped 3 bases and J dropped 4; count of bases not matched to a gene: 2. The CDR3 length is 13 residues. Germline V lookup: CDR1 SGHTA, CDR2 FQGTGA. Here the CDR3 DNA reads TGTGCCAGCAGCTTGACAGGGCGCACTGAAGCTTTCTTT. This encodes CASSLTGRTEAFF.

CDR3 in DNA: TGTGCCAGCAGCCAAGTGGCGGGGGGGCGGCACGAGCAGTACTTC. It yields the protein CASSQVAGGRHEQYF. The genes are TRBV3-1 (or the pseudogene TRBV3-2) and TRBJ2-7; 9 bases are shared with TRBD2. Germline V gene lookup returns CDR1 LGHDT and CDR2 YNNKEL (reference sequence). The CDR3 extends over 15 amino acids. With V trimmed by 1 base and J by 5 bases, 6 bases remained unmatched.

The V and J genes are TRBV5-6 and TRBJ1-2; the D gene is possibly TRBD1 (5 bases). The germline gives CDR1 SGHDT, CDR2 YYEEEE. CDR3 size: 14 residues. Deletions cut 4 bases from V and 6 bases from J, with 16 bases between. The CDR3 here is CASSGLFGGDGYTF. The CDR3 DNA reads as TGTGCCAGCAGCGGTTTATTCGGGGGGGATGGCTACACCTTC.

The gene calls are TRBV7-6 and TRBJ1-2, with D perhaps matching TRBD1 (6 bases). The ends were cut back, 4 bases at V and 10 bases at J, with 10 bases in the middle. The germline V gene encodes CDR1 SGHVS and CDR2 FNYEAQ. The CDR3 runs 11 residues. CDR3 DNA sequence: TGTGCCAGCAGCTCCACAGGGTTCTACACCTTC. Encoded protein: CASSSTGFYTF.

V usage is TRBV6-1 and J usage is TRBJ2-2; 7 bases match TRBD2. J lost 6 bases, V lost 0 bases, and 4 bases had no gene match. Germline V gene lookup returns CDR1 MNHNS and CDR2 SASEGT. CDR3 length: 15 amino acids. For the CDR3, the DNA is TGTGCCAGCAGTGAAGCGGACCGGGGGGCCGGGGAGCTGTTTTTT. Its protein is CASSEADRGAGELFF.

The V gene is TRBV6-6, the J gene TRBJ1-4; no firm D call. The germline CDR1 and CDR2 sequences are MNHNY and SVGAGI (reference sequence). V was pared by 2 bases and J by 4 bases, with 8 bases between. The CDR3 extends over 14 amino acids. CDR3 region: CASSYAGDNEKLFF. The CDR3 DNA follows: TGTGCCAGCAGTTACGCGGGCGATAATGAAAAACTGTTTTTT.

The J gene is TRBJ1-4, the V gene TRBV19; 7 bases line up with TRBD1. The CDR3 totals 15 residues. The germline gives CDR1 LNHDA, CDR2 SQIVND (reference sequence). Unmatched junction bases numbered 6, after V lost 5 bases and J lost 3 bases. The CDR3 loop reads CASSFRQGANEKLFF. CDR3 in DNA: TGTGCCAGTAGTTTCCGACAGGGAGCTAATGAAAAACTGTTTTTT.

J is TRBJ2-7 and V is TRBV25-1; TRBD2 matches 7 bases. V was clipped by 8 bases and J by 4 bases; unmatched bases: 5. This CDR3 is 12 amino acids long. Per germline, CDR1 MGHDK and CDR2 SYGVNS. CDR3 sequence: CASSPGGYEQYF. DNA of the CDR3: TGTGCCAGCTCGCCGGGGGGTTACGAGCAGTACTTC.

The chain joins TRBV4-1 to TRBJ1-4; 7 bases fit TRBD1. The CDR3 is 15 residues long. CDR1 MGHRA and CDR2 YSYEKL come from the germline V gene. Trimming at V came to 1 base and at J to 8 bases, leaving 7 bases not matched to a gene. In DNA, the CDR3 is TGCGCCAGCAGCCAAGGAGGGGGCGGTTGGGAAAAACTGTTTTTT. Translation gives CASSQGGGGWEKLFF.

The chain has TRBV10-3 and TRBJ2-7, with 11 positions matching TRBD1. The germline CDR1 and CDR2 sequences are ENHRY and SYGVKD. V shed 6 bases and J 0 bases; nucleotides not matched to a gene: 4. This CDR3 has 15 residues. The CDR3 nucleotides are TGTGCCATCAGACCGGGGACAGGGGGCTCCTACGAGCAGTACTTC. This translates into CAIRPGTGGSYEQYF.

The genes are TRBV7-6 and TRBJ2-7; the match to TRBD1 covers 10 bases. Germline CDR1 reads SGHVS; CDR2 reads FNYEAQ. The CDR3 consists of 13 residues. With V trimmed by 5 bases and J by 5 bases, 3 bases remained unmatched. This CDR3 is CASSVGTGDEQYF. CDR3 nucleotide sequence: TGTGCCAGCAGCGTAGGGACAGGGGACGAGCAGTACTTC. Variable domain in full (rest from reference TRBV7-6 and TRBJ2-7): GAGVSQSPRYKVTKRGQDVALRCDPISGHVSLYWYRQALGQGPEFLTYFNYEAQQDKSGLPNDRFSAERPEGSISTLTIQRTEQRDSAMYRCASSVGTGDEQYFGPGTRLTVT.

The chain employs TRBV10-3 and TRBJ1-3, with D tentatively TRBD1 (6 bases). Trimming pared 10 bases from V and 4 bases from J, leaving 11 bases between. The V gene's germline CDR1 is ENHRY and CDR2 SYGVKD. The CDR3 is 12 amino acids. The CDR3 DNA reads as TGTGCCACCGAAGGACAGGGAAACACCATATATTTT. Translating gives CATEGQGNTIYF.

The rearrangement links TRBV5-4 to TRBJ1-2; 8 positions match TRBD1. This CDR3 contains 19 residues. Per the germline V gene, CDR1 is SGHNT and CDR2 is YYREEE (reference sequence). After removal of 0 bases from V and 1 base from J, the junction contained 14 bases not matched to a gene. The CDR3 region has the DNA TGTGCCAGCAGCTTGGTATTCGGGCAGGGGGCAATTTTTAACTATGGCTACACCTTC. It codes for CASSLVFGQGAIFNYGYTF.

V gene TRBV9 combines with J gene TRBJ1-2; TRBD1 is a possible D gene (6 bases). This CDR3 has 14 residues. V lost 2 bases, J lost 4 bases, and 12 bases lay in between. In germline, CDR1 is SGDLS, CDR2 YYNGEE. The CDR3 DNA reads TGTGCCAGCAGCGTCCGGGACACCACCTATGGCTACACCTTC. Its protein product is CASSVRDTTYGYTF.

The V gene is TRBV9, the J gene TRBJ2-5; 7 nucleotides agree with TRBD1. The CDR3 consists of 16 residues. From germline, CDR1 is SGDLS and CDR2 YYNGEE. With V trimmed by 0 bases and J by 4 bases, 9 bases remained unmatched. Here the CDR3 reads CASSVGVGGLGETQYF. The CDR3, as DNA: TGTGCCAGCAGCGTAGGAGTAGGGGGCTTGGGAGAGACCCAGTACTTC. The variable domain in full, completed from reference TRBV9 and TRBJ2-5, reads DSGVTQTPKHLITATGQRVTLRCSPRSGDLSVYWYQQSLDQGLQFLIQYYNGEERAKGNILERFSAQQFPDLHSELNLSSLELGDSALYFCASSVGVGGLGETQYFGPGTRLLVL.

This clone was seen a single time. V is TRBV7-8 and J is TRBJ2-7; D remains ambiguous. Deletions cut 1 base from V and 5 bases from J, with 18 bases between. The CDR3 runs 16 residues. CDR1 and CDR2 (germline): SGHVS, FQNEAQ. CDR3 nucleotides: TGTGCCAGCAGCTTAGTCCCACAGCTACCCCCCCACGAGCAGTACTTC. Its protein is CASSLVPQLPPHEQYF.

The chain carries TRBV3-1 (or the pseudogene TRBV3-2) and TRBJ2-3; 10 nucleotides align to TRBD2. CDR3 length: 17 amino acids. After removal of 4 bases from V and 5 bases from J, the junction contained 12 bases not matched to a gene. Germline assignment: CDR1 LGHDT and CDR2 YNNKEL (reference sequence). This chain's CDR3 is CASSRLLVAGGKDTQYF. The DNA of the CDR3 is TGTGCCAGCAGCCGGCTGTTAGTAGCGGGGGGTAAAGATACGCAGTATTTT.

V and J are TRBV21-1 and TRBJ2-5; the D call TRBD1 from the table was never checked on the DNA. TRBV21-1 is reported as a pseudogene. The CDR3 is 18 amino acids. CDR3 amino acids: CASSRRTGVESQGETQYF. CDR3 coding DNA: TGTGCCAGCAGCAGACGGACAGGGGTCGAATCGCAGGGAGAGACCCAGTACTTC.

The chain has TRBV25-1 and TRBJ2-1, with TRBD2 as a possible D gene (7 bases). This CDR3 contains 15 residues. Trimming shortened V by 4 bases and J by 8 bases, and 18 bases separated the two germline ends. CDR1 MGHDK and CDR2 SYGVNS come from the germline V gene. CDR3 protein: CASSVPGGGEDEQFF. In DNA form, the CDR3 reads TGTGCCAGCAGTGTACCGGGGGGCGGTGAGGATGAGCAGTTCTTC.